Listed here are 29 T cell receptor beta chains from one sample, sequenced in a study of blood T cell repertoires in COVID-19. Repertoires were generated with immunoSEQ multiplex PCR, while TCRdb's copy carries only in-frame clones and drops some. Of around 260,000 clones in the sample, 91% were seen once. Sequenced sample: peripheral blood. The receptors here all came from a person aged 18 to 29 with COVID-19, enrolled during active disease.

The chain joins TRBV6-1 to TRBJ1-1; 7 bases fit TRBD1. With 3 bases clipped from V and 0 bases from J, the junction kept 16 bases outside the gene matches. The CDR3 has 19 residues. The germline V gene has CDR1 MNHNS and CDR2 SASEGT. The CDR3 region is CASSDLDTGVSWVNTEAFF. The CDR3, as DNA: TGTGCCAGCAGTGATTTGGATACAGGGGTCTCCTGGGTGAACACTGAAGCTTTCTTT.

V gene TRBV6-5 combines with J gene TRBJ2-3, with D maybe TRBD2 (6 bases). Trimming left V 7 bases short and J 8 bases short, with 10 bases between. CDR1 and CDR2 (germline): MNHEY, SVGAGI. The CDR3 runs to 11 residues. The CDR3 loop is CASTDGGTQYF. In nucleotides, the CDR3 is TGTGCCAGCACCGACGGGGGTACGCAGTATTTT.

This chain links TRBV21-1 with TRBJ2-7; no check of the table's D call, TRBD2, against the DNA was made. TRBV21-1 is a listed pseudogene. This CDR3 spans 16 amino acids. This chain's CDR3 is CASSKKGAGGFREQYF. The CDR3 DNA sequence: TGTGCCAGCAGCAAAAAAGGGGCGGGAGGTTTCCGCGAGCAGTACTTC.

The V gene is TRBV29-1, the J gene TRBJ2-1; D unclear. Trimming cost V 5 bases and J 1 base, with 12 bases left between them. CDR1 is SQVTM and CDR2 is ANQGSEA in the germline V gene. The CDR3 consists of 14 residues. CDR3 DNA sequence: TGCAGCGTTCAGAGCGCCCAATCCTACAATGAGCAGTTCTTC. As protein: CSVQSAQSYNEQFF.

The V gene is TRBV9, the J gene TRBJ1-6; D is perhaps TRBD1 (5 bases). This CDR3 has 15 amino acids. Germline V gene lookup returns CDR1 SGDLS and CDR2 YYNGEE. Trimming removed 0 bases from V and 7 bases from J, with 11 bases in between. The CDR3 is CASSVASGANSPLHF. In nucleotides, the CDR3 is TGTGCCAGCAGCGTAGCTAGCGGGGCCAATTCACCCCTCCACTTT.

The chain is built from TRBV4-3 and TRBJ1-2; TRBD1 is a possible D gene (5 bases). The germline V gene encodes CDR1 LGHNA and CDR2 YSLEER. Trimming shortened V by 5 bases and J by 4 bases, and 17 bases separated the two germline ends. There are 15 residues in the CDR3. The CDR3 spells CASSTRQLPGYGYTF. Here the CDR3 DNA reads TGCGCCAGCAGCACACGACAGCTCCCGGGCTATGGCTACACCTTC.

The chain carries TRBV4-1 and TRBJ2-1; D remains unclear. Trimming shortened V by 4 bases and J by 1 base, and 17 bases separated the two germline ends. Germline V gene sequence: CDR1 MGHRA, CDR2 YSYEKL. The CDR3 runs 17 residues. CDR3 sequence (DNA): TGCGCCAGCAGCCTCCTCTCCCCCCTCGGGTCCTACAATGAGCAGTTCTTC. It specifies CASSLLSPLGSYNEQFF.

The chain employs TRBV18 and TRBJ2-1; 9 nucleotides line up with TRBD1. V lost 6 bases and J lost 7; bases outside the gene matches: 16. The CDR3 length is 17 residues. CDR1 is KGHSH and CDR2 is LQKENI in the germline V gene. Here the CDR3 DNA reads TGTGCCAGCTCCCGAATAACAGGGGGCCTGACCCCTAATGAGCAGTTCTTC. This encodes CASSRITGGLTPNEQFF.

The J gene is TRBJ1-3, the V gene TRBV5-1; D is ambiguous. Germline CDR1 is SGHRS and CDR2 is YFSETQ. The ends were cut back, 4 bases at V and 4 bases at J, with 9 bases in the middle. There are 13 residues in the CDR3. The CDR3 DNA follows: TGCGCCAGCAGCGAAGACGGGGGAAACACCATATATTTT. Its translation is CASSEDGGNTIYF.

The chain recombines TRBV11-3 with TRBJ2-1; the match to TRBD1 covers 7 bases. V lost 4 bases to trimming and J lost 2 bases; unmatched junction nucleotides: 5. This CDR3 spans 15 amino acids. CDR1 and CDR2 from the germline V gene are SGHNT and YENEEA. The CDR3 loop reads CASSSQGVTYNEQFF. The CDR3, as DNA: TGTGCCAGCAGCTCGCAGGGGGTCACCTACAATGAGCAGTTCTTC.

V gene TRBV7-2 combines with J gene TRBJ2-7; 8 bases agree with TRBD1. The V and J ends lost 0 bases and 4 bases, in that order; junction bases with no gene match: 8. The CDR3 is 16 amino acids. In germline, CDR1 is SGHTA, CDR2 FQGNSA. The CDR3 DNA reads TGTGCCAGCAGCTTAGCTCATCTCCAGGGGGCGTACGAGCAGTACTTC. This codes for CASSLAHLQGAYEQYF.

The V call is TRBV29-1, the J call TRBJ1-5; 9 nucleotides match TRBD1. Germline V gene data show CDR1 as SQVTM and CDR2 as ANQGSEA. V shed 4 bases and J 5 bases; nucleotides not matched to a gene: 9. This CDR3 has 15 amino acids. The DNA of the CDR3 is TGCAGCGTTGCCCTAACAGGGGGCCGGGATCAGCCCCAGCATTTT. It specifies CSVALTGGRDQPQHF.

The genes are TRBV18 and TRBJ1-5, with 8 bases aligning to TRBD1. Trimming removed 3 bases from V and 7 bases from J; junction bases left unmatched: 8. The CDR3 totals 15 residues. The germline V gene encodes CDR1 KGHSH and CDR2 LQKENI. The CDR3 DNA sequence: TGTGCCAGCTCACCCGGACAGGGAGCAGGGCAGCCCCAGCATTTT. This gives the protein CASSPGQGAGQPQHF.

Written as DNA, the CDR3 is TGTGCCACCACAGGGCTTAACACCGGGGAGCTGTTTTTT. This translates into CATTGLNTGELFF. The genes are TRBV5-5 and TRBJ2-2; possible D gene TRBD1, 6 bases. CDR3 size: 13 residues. The germline V and J ends were trimmed by 9 bases and 2 bases, with 11 bases remaining between them. Germline CDR1 is SGHKS and CDR2 is YYEKEE (reference sequence).

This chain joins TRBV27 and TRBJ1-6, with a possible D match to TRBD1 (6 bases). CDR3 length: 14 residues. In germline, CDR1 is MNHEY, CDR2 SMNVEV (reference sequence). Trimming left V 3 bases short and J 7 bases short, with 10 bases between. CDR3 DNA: TGTGCCAGCAGTTTTCAGGGGATGAATTCACCCCTCCACTTT. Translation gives CASSFQGMNSPLHF.

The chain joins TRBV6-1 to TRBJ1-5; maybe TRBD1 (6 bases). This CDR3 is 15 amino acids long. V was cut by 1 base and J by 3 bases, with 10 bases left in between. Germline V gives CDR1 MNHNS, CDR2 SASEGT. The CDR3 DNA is TGTGCCAGCAGTGAAGAGCAGGGGAACAATCAGCCCCAGCATTTT. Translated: CASSEEQGNNQPQHF.

In nucleotides, the CDR3 is TGTGCCAGCAGCTTAGCCCAGGGACTAGGGGCCTACGAGCAGTACTTC. As protein: CASSLAQGLGAYEQYF. The chain uses TRBV13 and TRBJ2-7, with 8 bases matching TRBD2. CDR3 length equals 16 residues. The V gene's germline CDR1 is PRHDT and CDR2 FYEKMQ (reference sequence). After removal of 1 base from V and 2 bases from J, the junction contained 7 bases not matched to a gene.

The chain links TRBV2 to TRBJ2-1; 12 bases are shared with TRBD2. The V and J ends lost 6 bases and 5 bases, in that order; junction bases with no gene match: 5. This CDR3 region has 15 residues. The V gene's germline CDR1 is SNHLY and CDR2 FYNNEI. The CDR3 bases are TGTGCCAGCAGGGAGAGGACTAGCGGGAACAATGAGCAGTTCTTC. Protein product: CASRERTSGNNEQFF.

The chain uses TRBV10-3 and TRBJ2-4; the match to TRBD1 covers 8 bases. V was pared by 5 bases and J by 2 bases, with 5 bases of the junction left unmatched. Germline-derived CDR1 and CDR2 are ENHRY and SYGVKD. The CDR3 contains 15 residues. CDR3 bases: TGTGCCATCAGTTCCGGGACAGGAACCAAAAACATTCAGTACTTC. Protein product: CAISSGTGTKNIQYF.

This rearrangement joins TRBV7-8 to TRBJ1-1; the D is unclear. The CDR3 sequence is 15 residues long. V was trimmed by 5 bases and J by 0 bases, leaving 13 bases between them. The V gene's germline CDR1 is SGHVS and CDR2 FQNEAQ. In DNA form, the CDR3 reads TGTGCCAGCAGCCAGCCGATTTTTATGAACACTGAAGCTTTCTTT. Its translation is CASSQPIFMNTEAFF.

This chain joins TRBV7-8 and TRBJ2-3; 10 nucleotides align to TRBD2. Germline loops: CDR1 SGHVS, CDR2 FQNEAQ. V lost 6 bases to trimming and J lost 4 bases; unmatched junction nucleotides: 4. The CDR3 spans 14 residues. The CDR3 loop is CASRDGTSADTQYF. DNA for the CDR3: TGTGCCAGCAGGGATGGGACTAGCGCAGATACGCAGTATTTT.

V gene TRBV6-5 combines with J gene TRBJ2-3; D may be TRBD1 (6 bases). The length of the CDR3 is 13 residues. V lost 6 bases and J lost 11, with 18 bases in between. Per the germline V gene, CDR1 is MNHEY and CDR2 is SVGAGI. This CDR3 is CASSQMGQIKQYF. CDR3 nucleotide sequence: TGTGCCAGCAGCCAGATGGGACAAATCAAGCAGTATTTT.

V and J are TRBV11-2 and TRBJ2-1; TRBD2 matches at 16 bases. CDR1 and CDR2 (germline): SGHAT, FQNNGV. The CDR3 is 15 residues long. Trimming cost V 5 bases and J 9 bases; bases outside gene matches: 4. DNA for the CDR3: TGTGCCAGCAGCCCGGGACTAGCGGGAGGGGGTGAGCAGTTCTTC. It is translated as CASSPGLAGGGEQFF.

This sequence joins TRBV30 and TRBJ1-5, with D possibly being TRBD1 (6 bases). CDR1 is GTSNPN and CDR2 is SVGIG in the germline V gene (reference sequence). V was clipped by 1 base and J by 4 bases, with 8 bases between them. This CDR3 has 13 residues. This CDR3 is CAWSAQGNQPQHF. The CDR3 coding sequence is TGTGCCTGGAGTGCACAGGGTAATCAGCCCCAGCATTTT. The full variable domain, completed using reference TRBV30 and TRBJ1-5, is SQTIHQWPATLVQPVGSPLSLECTVEGTSNPNLYWYRQAAGRGLQLLFYSVGIGQISSEVPQNLSASRPQDRQFILSSKKLLLSDSGFYLCAWSAQGNQPQHFGDGTRLSIL.

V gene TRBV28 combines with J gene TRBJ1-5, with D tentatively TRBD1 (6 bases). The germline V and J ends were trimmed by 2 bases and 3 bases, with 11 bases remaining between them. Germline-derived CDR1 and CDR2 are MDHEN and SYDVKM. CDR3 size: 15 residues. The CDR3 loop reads CASSLSNRDNQPQHF. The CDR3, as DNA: TGTGCCAGCAGTTTAAGTAACAGGGACAATCAGCCCCAGCATTTT.

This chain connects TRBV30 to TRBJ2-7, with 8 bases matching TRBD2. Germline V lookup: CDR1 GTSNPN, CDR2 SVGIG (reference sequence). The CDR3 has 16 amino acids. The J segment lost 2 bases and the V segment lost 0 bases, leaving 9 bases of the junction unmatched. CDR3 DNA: TGTGCCTGGAGTGTCCTAGCGGGCACGAGGGCCTACGAGCAGTACTTC. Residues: CAWSVLAGTRAYEQYF.

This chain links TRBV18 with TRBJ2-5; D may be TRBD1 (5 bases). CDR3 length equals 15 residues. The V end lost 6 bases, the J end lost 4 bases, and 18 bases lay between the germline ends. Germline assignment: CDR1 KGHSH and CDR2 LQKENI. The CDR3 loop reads CASSLSAGLGETQYF. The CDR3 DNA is TGTGCCAGCTCCCTATCCGCAGGGTTAGGAGAGACCCAGTACTTC. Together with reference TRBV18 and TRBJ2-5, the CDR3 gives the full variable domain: NAGVMQNPRHLVRRRGQEARLRCSPMKGHSHVYWYRQLPEEGLKFMVYLQKENIIDESGMPKERFSAEFPKEGPSILRIQQVVRGDSAAYFCASSLSAGLGETQYFGPGTRLLVL.

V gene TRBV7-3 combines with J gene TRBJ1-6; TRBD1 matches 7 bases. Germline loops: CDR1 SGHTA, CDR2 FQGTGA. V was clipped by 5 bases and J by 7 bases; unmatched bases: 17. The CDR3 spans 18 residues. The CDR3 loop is CASSPWGDRQGTNSPLHF. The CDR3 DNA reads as TGTGCCAGCAGCCCGTGGGGGGACCGACAGGGAACCAATTCACCCCTCCACTTT. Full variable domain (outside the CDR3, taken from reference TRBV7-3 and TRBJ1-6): GAGVSQTPSNKVTEKGKYVELRCDPISGHTALYWYRQSLGQGPEFLIYFQGTGAADDSGLPNDRFFAVRPEGSVSTLKIQRTERGDSAVYLCASSPWGDRQGTNSPLHFGNGTRLTVT.

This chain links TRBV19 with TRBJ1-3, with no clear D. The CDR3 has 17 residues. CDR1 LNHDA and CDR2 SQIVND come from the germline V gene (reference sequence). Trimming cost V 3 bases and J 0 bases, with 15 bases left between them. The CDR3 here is CASSMYSGRTSGNTIYF. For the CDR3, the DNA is TGTGCCAGTAGTATGTATTCTGGGAGGACCTCTGGAAACACCATATATTTT.